The 3 T cell receptor beta chains reported below all come from one sample, sequenced in a study of T cells in Graves' hyperthyroidism and ophthalmopathy. The investigators amplified TCR beta CDR3 regions from RNA transcripts. First-round RT-PCR with HTBI primers amplified the TCR CDR3 region. TCRdb called the multiplex PCR reads again in MiXCR, with one record for every CDR3 protein. The data contain 380,000 or so distinct CDR3 sequences, roughly 13% of them singletons. Sequencing input: blood. The receptors shown here come from a woman aged 25 to 39 with Graves' hyperthyroidism.

In the case of this clonotype: This may be a read error, as it is one base from a much larger clone. The chain is built from TRBV3-1 and TRBJ2-2; D might be TRBD1 (6 bases). The CDR3 covers 14 residues. Germline V gene lookup returns CDR1 LGHDT and CDR2 YNNKEL (reference sequence). This CDR3 reads CASSHRGGSGELLF. DNA of the CDR3: TGTGCCAGCAGCCATAGAGGGGGTTCCGGGGAGCTGCTTTTT.

This clonotype was counted at least ten times. The V call is TRBV6-1, the J call TRBJ2-1; D perhaps matches TRBD1 (5 bases). CDR1 MNHNS and CDR2 SASEGT come from the germline V gene. V lost 7 bases to trimming and J lost 8 bases, with 12 bases between them. The CDR3 has 12 residues. Here the CDR3 DNA reads TGTGCCAGCAAAAACCAGGGCGATGAGCAGTTCTTC. Protein: CASKNQGDEQFF.

This clonotype has ten or more counts. This chain connects TRBV12-3 or TRBV12-4 to TRBJ1-3; D is possibly TRBD1 (5 bases). This CDR3 spans 16 amino acids. The V and J ends lost 6 bases and 0 bases respectively, with 15 bases between them. The CDR3 nucleotides are TGTGCCAGCAGACCCTCGACAGCAAGCTCTGGAAACACCATATATTTT. This sequence encodes CASRPSTASSGNTIYF.